The rows below give T cell receptor beta chains drawn from one sample of a study of OX40 agonist ivuxolimab in advanced cancers. The repertoire was sequenced with immunoSEQ multiplex PCR; TCRdb's copy has only in-frame clones and lacks some. The sample lists fewer than 75,000 clones; about 88% were seen once. The source material was CD4+ or CD8+ T cells sorted from blood, sampled in a trial of the OX40 agonist ivuxolimab. The receptors originated from an adult with an advanced solid tumor such as melanoma, head and neck, liver or kidney cancer. Both conserved end residues are part of each CDR3. The order of the fields is clone size, D gene, J gene, CDR3 length, V gene, CDR3 protein, CDR3 DNA. The D gene is left open where the match is weak. The size field is filled for only some rows; it gives once, few, many or a size class.

clone size: .; D gene: .; J gene: TRBJ2-3; CDR3 length: 12; V gene: TRBV7-2; CDR3 protein: CASSSTTDTQYF; CDR3 DNA: TGTGCCAGCAGCTCCACCACAGATACGCAGTATTTT
clone size: .; D gene: .; J gene: TRBJ2-7; CDR3 length: 12; V gene: TRBV6-5; CDR3 protein: CASSPGAYEQYF; CDR3 DNA: TGTGCCAGCAGCCCTGGGGCCTACGAGCAGTACTTC
clone size: .; D gene: .; J gene: TRBJ2-6; CDR3 length: 14; V gene: TRBV6-1; CDR3 protein: CASRRSSGANVLTF; CDR3 DNA: TGTGCCAGCAGGCGGTCCTCTGGGGCCAACGTCCTGACTTTC
clone size: .; D gene: .; J gene: TRBJ2-5; CDR3 length: 14; V gene: TRBV18; CDR3 protein: CASSQIRSQETQYF; CDR3 DNA: TGTGCCAGCTCACAAATCCGTTCCCAAGAGACCCAGTACTTC
clone size: .; D gene: .; J gene: TRBJ1-4; CDR3 length: 11; V gene: TRBV19; CDR3 protein: CASSDTWKLFF; CDR3 DNA: TGTGCCAGTAGTGACACTTGGAAACTGTTTTTT
clone size: .; D gene: .; J gene: TRBJ2-3; CDR3 length: 14; V gene: TRBV6-5; CDR3 protein: CASKQDTSTDTQYF; CDR3 DNA: TGTGCCAGCAAACAGGACACTAGCACAGATACGCAGTATTTT
clone size: .; D gene: .; J gene: TRBJ1-1; CDR3 length: 13; V gene: TRBV6-5; CDR3 protein: CASSYSSLTEAFF; CDR3 DNA: TGTGCCAGCAGTTACTCGAGTCTCACTGAAGCTTTCTTT
clone size: .; D gene: TRBD1; J gene: TRBJ1-5; CDR3 length: 15; V gene: TRBV11-3; CDR3 protein: CASSLGRTGNQPQHF; CDR3 DNA: TGTGCCAGCAGCTTAGGTAGGACAGGGAATCAGCCCCAGCATTTT
clone size: .; D gene: .; J gene: TRBJ1-5; CDR3 length: 19; V gene: TRBV1; CDR3 protein: CTSSQVQRTGRYSNQPQHF; CDR3 DNA: TGCACCAGCAGCCAAGTCCAAAGGACCGGCCGCTATAGCAATCAGCCCCAGCATTTT
clone size: .; D gene: TRBD1; J gene: TRBJ2-2; CDR3 length: 15; V gene: TRBV19; CDR3 protein: CASRGQDANTGELFF; CDR3 DNA: TGTGCCAGTAGAGGACAGGACGCGAACACCGGGGAGCTGTTTTTT
clone size: few; D gene: .; J gene: TRBJ2-2; CDR3 length: 12; V gene: TRBV5-1; CDR3 protein: CASGGSVGELFF; CDR3 DNA: TGCGCCAGCGGAGGAAGCGTGGGGGAGCTGTTTTTT
clone size: .; D gene: .; J gene: TRBJ1-2; CDR3 length: 15; V gene: TRBV2; CDR3 protein: CASSVRAQSVNGYTF; CDR3 DNA: TGTGCCAGCAGTGTTAGGGCTCAATCGGTGAATGGCTACACCTTC
clone size: .; D gene: .; J gene: TRBJ2-7; CDR3 length: 15; V gene: TRBV5-1; CDR3 protein: CASSSQEGGSYEQYF; CDR3 DNA: TGCGCCAGCAGCTCCCAGGAGGGGGGATCCTACGAGCAGTACTTC
clone size: .; D gene: TRBD1; J gene: TRBJ2-3; CDR3 length: 15; V gene: TRBV5-1; CDR3 protein: CASSSETGGTDTQYF; CDR3 DNA: TGCGCCAGCAGCTCAGAGACAGGGGGCACAGATACGCAGTATTTT
clone size: once; D gene: .; J gene: TRBJ1-1; CDR3 length: 14; V gene: TRBV6-5; CDR3 protein: CASSPGWGRTEAFF; CDR3 DNA: TGTGCCAGCAGCCCTGGTTGGGGTCGCACTGAAGCTTTCTTT
clone size: .; D gene: .; J gene: TRBJ2-5; CDR3 length: 15; V gene: TRBV5-4; CDR3 protein: CASSLGGQQGETQYF; CDR3 DNA: TGTGCCAGCAGCTTGGGCGGGCAGCAGGGAGAGACCCAGTACTTC
clone size: once; D gene: .; J gene: TRBJ1-1; CDR3 length: 12; V gene: TRBV10-1; CDR3 protein: CASSRATTEAFF; CDR3 DNA: TGCGCCAGCAGTCGGGCGACCACTGAAGCTTTCTTT
clone size: .; D gene: TRBD2; J gene: TRBJ2-7; CDR3 length: 15; V gene: TRBV28; CDR3 protein: CASSRILAGKDEQYF; CDR3 DNA: TGTGCCAGCAGTCGCATACTAGCGGGAAAGGACGAGCAGTACTTC
clone size: once; D gene: .; J gene: TRBJ2-2; CDR3 length: 15; V gene: TRBV5-1; CDR3 protein: CASRSWTDNTGELFF; CDR3 DNA: TGCGCCAGCAGGAGCTGGACAGATAACACCGGGGAGCTGTTTTTT
clone size: .; D gene: .; J gene: TRBJ1-4; CDR3 length: 14; V gene: TRBV2; CDR3 protein: CASKFGRENEKLFF; CDR3 DNA: TGTGCCAGCAAGTTCGGACGGGAGAATGAAAAACTGTTTTTT
clone size: .; D gene: TRBD1; J gene: TRBJ2-7; CDR3 length: 14; V gene: TRBV19; CDR3 protein: CASSIGDRDYEQYF; CDR3 DNA: TGTGCCAGTAGTATAGGGGACAGGGACTACGAGCAGTACTTC
clone size: .; D gene: TRBD2; J gene: TRBJ2-1; CDR3 length: 15; V gene: TRBV27; CDR3 protein: CASSLGIAGYNEQFF; CDR3 DNA: TGTGCCAGCAGTTTAGGGATAGCGGGATACAATGAGCAGTTCTTC
clone size: .; D gene: .; J gene: TRBJ1-1; CDR3 length: 13; V gene: TRBV9; CDR3 protein: CASSEGVDTEAFF; CDR3 DNA: TGTGCCAGCAGCGAGGGGGTGGACACTGAAGCTTTCTTT
clone size: .; D gene: TRBD2; J gene: TRBJ2-3; CDR3 length: 16; V gene: TRBV2; CDR3 protein: CASSGGLAGEADTQYF; CDR3 DNA: TGTGCCAGCAGTGGGGGACTAGCGGGAGAGGCAGATACGCAGTATTTT
clone size: .; D gene: .; J gene: TRBJ2-2; CDR3 length: 15; V gene: TRBV2; CDR3 protein: CASSLSNGGPGELFF; CDR3 DNA: TGTGCCAGCAGTTTATCAAATGGCGGCCCCGGGGAGCTGTTTTTT
clone size: .; D gene: TRBD2; J gene: TRBJ2-5; CDR3 length: 14; V gene: TRBV5-1; CDR3 protein: CASSLTSGEETQYF; CDR3 DNA: TGCGCCAGCAGCTTGACTAGCGGAGAAGAGACCCAGTACTTC
clone size: .; D gene: .; J gene: TRBJ1-2; CDR3 length: 13; V gene: TRBV29-1; CDR3 protein: CSVETGPRVGYTF; CDR3 DNA: TGCAGCGTTGAGACGGGACCGAGGGTCGGCTACACCTTC
clone size: .; D gene: .; J gene: TRBJ2-2; CDR3 length: 14; V gene: TRBV18; CDR3 protein: CASRPGADTGELFF; CDR3 DNA: TGTGCCAGCCGGCCAGGGGCCGACACCGGGGAGCTGTTTTTT
clone size: .; D gene: TRBD1; J gene: TRBJ2-7; CDR3 length: 11; V gene: TRBV20-1; CDR3 protein: CSGPQGREQYF; CDR3 DNA: TGCTCCGGGCCACAGGGGCGGGAGCAGTACTTC
clone size: .; D gene: .; J gene: TRBJ1-4; CDR3 length: 15; V gene: TRBV7-9; CDR3 protein: CASSLDAGGGEKLFF; CDR3 DNA: TGTGCCAGCAGCTTAGACGCTGGGGGCGGGGAAAAACTGTTTTTT
clone size: .; D gene: .; J gene: TRBJ2-7; CDR3 length: 12; V gene: TRBV30; CDR3 protein: CAWSWTGYEQYF; CDR3 DNA: TGTGCCTGGAGTTGGACGGGTTACGAGCAGTACTTC
clone size: .; D gene: .; J gene: TRBJ1-1; CDR3 length: 11; V gene: TRBV20-1; CDR3 protein: CSASVNTEAFF; CDR3 DNA: TGCAGTGCTTCGGTGAACACTGAAGCTTTCTTT
clone size: .; D gene: .; J gene: TRBJ2-1; CDR3 length: 13; V gene: TRBV11-3; CDR3 protein: CASSSRGHNEQFF; CDR3 DNA: TGTGCCAGCAGCTCAAGGGGCCACAATGAGCAGTTCTTC
clone size: .; D gene: TRBD2; J gene: TRBJ2-1; CDR3 length: 15; V gene: TRBV28; CDR3 protein: CASSSAGGRYNEQFF; CDR3 DNA: TGTGCCAGCAGTTCAGCGGGGGGCCGGTACAATGAGCAGTTCTTC
clone size: .; D gene: .; J gene: TRBJ2-3; CDR3 length: 15; V gene: TRBV27; CDR3 protein: CASRGFLGGTDTQYF; CDR3 DNA: TGTGCCAGCAGGGGCTTTTTAGGAGGAACAGATACGCAGTATTTT
clone size: .; D gene: TRBD1; J gene: TRBJ2-5; CDR3 length: 18; V gene: TRBV5-8; CDR3 protein: CASSLKYIGTGIQETQYF; CDR3 DNA: TGTGCCAGCAGCTTGAAATATATCGGGACAGGAATCCAAGAGACCCAGTACTTC
clone size: .; D gene: TRBD2; J gene: TRBJ2-1; CDR3 length: 17; V gene: TRBV19; CDR3 protein: CASSRGLALSSYNEQFF; CDR3 DNA: TGTGCCAGTAGTCGGGGACTAGCGTTATCTTCCTACAATGAGCAGTTCTTC
clone size: .; D gene: .; J gene: TRBJ1-5; CDR3 length: 17; V gene: TRBV19; CDR3 protein: CASHSNSGAPSNQPQHF; CDR3 DNA: TGTGCCAGTCATAGTAACTCAGGGGCCCCTAGCAATCAGCCCCAGCATTTT
clone size: .; D gene: TRBD2; J gene: TRBJ2-3; CDR3 length: 16; V gene: TRBV7-2; CDR3 protein: CASSPPPAGASDTQYF; CDR3 DNA: TGTGCCAGCAGCCCTCCCCCAGCGGGAGCTTCAGATACGCAGTATTTT
clone size: .; D gene: .; J gene: TRBJ1-2; CDR3 length: 12; V gene: TRBV5-4; CDR3 protein: CASSSDTGGYTF; CDR3 DNA: TGTGCCAGCAGCTCGGACACCGGCGGCTACACCTTC
clone size: .; D gene: .; J gene: TRBJ2-2; CDR3 length: 14; V gene: TRBV30; CDR3 protein: CAWSVGRKTGELFF; CDR3 DNA: TGTGCCTGGAGTGTTGGGCGGAAAACCGGGGAGCTGTTTTTT
clone size: few; D gene: .; J gene: TRBJ1-5; CDR3 length: 12; V gene: TRBV2; CDR3 protein: CASSDMGWPQHF; CDR3 DNA: TGTGCCAGCAGTGATATGGGGTGGCCCCAGCATTTT
clone size: few; D gene: .; J gene: TRBJ2-3; CDR3 length: 14; V gene: TRBV7-2; CDR3 protein: CASSLGLNTDTQYF; CDR3 DNA: TGTGCCAGCAGCTTAGGGTTAAACACAGATACGCAGTATTTT
clone size: .; D gene: TRBD2; J gene: TRBJ2-5; CDR3 length: 16; V gene: TRBV28; CDR3 protein: CASSLRGGPPQETQYF; CDR3 DNA: TGTGCCAGCAGTTTACGCGGGGGTCCACCTCAAGAGACCCAGTACTTC
clone size: .; D gene: TRBD2; J gene: TRBJ2-3; CDR3 length: 16; V gene: TRBV7-9; CDR3 protein: CASSWGTTEVTDTQYF; CDR3 DNA: TGTGCCAGCAGCTGGGGGACTACGGAGGTTACAGATACGCAGTATTTT
clone size: once; D gene: .; J gene: TRBJ1-3; CDR3 length: 17; V gene: TRBV7-8; CDR3 protein: CASSLARVWGSGNTIYF; CDR3 DNA: TGTGCCAGCAGCTTAGCTCGCGTATGGGGGTCTGGAAACACCATATATTTT
clone size: few; D gene: TRBD2; J gene: TRBJ2-1; CDR3 length: 16; V gene: TRBV7-3; CDR3 protein: CASSPLAGGPFNEQFF; CDR3 DNA: TGTGCCAGCAGCCCTTTAGCGGGAGGGCCATTCAATGAGCAGTTCTTC
clone size: few; D gene: .; J gene: TRBJ2-3; CDR3 length: 13; V gene: TRBV2; CDR3 protein: CASRPGISGTQYF; CDR3 DNA: TGTGCCAGCAGACCCGGGATCTCGGGTACGCAGTATTTT
clone size: once; D gene: TRBD2; J gene: TRBJ2-1; CDR3 length: 16; V gene: TRBV5-1; CDR3 protein: CASSSSFGLADNEQFF; CDR3 DNA: TGCGCCAGCAGCTCCTCTTTTGGGCTAGCGGACAATGAGCAGTTCTTC
clone size: .; D gene: .; J gene: TRBJ1-2; CDR3 length: 16; V gene: TRBV7-9; CDR3 protein: CASSLPQPTGRHGYTF; CDR3 DNA: TGTGCCAGCAGCTTACCCCAGCCTACAGGGAGGCATGGCTACACCTTC
clone size: few; D gene: .; J gene: TRBJ1-5; CDR3 length: 14; V gene: TRBV6-4; CDR3 protein: CASSREAGDQPQHF; CDR3 DNA: TGTGCCAGCAGTCGTGAGGCAGGAGATCAGCCCCAGCATTTT
clone size: .; D gene: .; J gene: TRBJ1-1; CDR3 length: 14; V gene: TRBV5-1; CDR3 protein: CASSPQVSNTEAFF; CDR3 DNA: TGCGCCAGCAGCCCTCAGGTCTCGAACACTGAAGCTTTCTTT
clone size: .; D gene: .; J gene: TRBJ2-7; CDR3 length: 13; V gene: TRBV28; CDR3 protein: CASSLPGVYEQYF; CDR3 DNA: TGTGCCAGCAGCCTACCGGGGGTCTACGAGCAGTACTTC
clone size: .; D gene: .; J gene: TRBJ2-7; CDR3 length: 13; V gene: TRBV10-3; CDR3 protein: CAASGHWSYEQYF; CDR3 DNA: TGTGCCGCCTCCGGGCATTGGTCCTACGAGCAGTACTTC
clone size: .; D gene: TRBD1; J gene: TRBJ1-1; CDR3 length: 16; V gene: TRBV6-5; CDR3 protein: CASSSTTRQGRTEAFF; CDR3 DNA: TGTGCCAGCAGTTCCACGACCCGACAGGGAAGGACTGAAGCTTTCTTT